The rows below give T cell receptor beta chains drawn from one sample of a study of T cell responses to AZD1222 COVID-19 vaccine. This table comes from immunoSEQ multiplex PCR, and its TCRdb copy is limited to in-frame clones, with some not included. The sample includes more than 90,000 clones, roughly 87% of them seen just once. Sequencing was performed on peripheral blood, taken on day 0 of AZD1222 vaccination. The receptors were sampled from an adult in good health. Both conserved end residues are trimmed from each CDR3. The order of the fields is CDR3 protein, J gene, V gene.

cdr3_aa: ASSLGLADYNEQF
j_call: TRBJ2-1
v_call: TRBV27

cdr3_aa: ASSPPRDRVHGELF
j_call: TRBJ2-2
v_call: TRBV7-9

cdr3_aa: ASQPQGAYGYT
j_call: TRBJ1-2
v_call: TRBV2

cdr3_aa: ASSRTGEGNQPQH
j_call: TRBJ1-5
v_call: TRBV18

cdr3_aa: ASRDSQGAFYQPQH
j_call: TRBJ1-5
v_call: TRBV19

cdr3_aa: ASSPGPAVQETQY
j_call: TRBJ2-5
v_call: TRBV11-2

cdr3_aa: ASSQTRGHYGYT
j_call: TRBJ1-2
v_call: TRBV14

cdr3_aa: ASKVPTGNTGELF
j_call: TRBJ2-2
v_call: TRBV19

cdr3_aa: ASSPFQAGYGYT
j_call: TRBJ1-2
v_call: TRBV11-2

cdr3_aa: AISEWGRMNTEAF
j_call: TRBJ1-1
v_call: TRBV10-3

cdr3_aa: ASSFSGAGEQF
j_call: TRBJ2-1
v_call: TRBV11-3

cdr3_aa: ASSIRRGGNQPQH
j_call: TRBJ1-5
v_call: TRBV19

cdr3_aa: ASSPLAGGSSYNEQF
j_call: TRBJ2-1
v_call: TRBV3-1/TRBV3-2

cdr3_aa: ASSRGQGSYNEQF
j_call: TRBJ2-1
v_call: TRBV5-1

cdr3_aa: ASSKYPAGTGSGQPQH
j_call: TRBJ1-5
v_call: TRBV5-8

cdr3_aa: ASSLEGYEAF
j_call: TRBJ1-1
v_call: TRBV5-1

cdr3_aa: ASSSILDRVYGYT
j_call: TRBJ1-2
v_call: TRBV7-8

cdr3_aa: ASSLGSNEKLF
j_call: TRBJ1-4
v_call: TRBV5-1

cdr3_aa: ASSPRGLSSGNTIY
j_call: TRBJ1-3
v_call: TRBV9

cdr3_aa: ASSYNGGPGGTGELF
j_call: TRBJ2-2
v_call: TRBV6-7

cdr3_aa: ASSVGVRGDSPLH
j_call: TRBJ1-6
v_call: TRBV9

cdr3_aa: AWSATTSGRIGELF
j_call: TRBJ2-2
v_call: TRBV30